The present TCR beta chain was sequenced within a study of blood T cell repertoires in COVID-19. This table comes from immunoSEQ multiplex PCR, and its TCRdb copy is limited to in-frame clones, with some not included. The sample consists of roughly 150,000 clones, 84% of them appearing once. Sequenced input: peripheral blood. This TCR derives from a human donor in a cohort sampled during active COVID-19.

In DNA, the CDR3 is TGTGCCAGCAGCCGCAGGGTGGTAGCGGGGGAGACCCAGTACTTC. Translating it yields CASSRRVVAGETQYF. V and J are TRBV3-1 (or the pseudogene TRBV3-2) and TRBJ2-5, with TRBD2 matching 8 bases. The V gene's germline CDR1 is LGHDT and CDR2 YNNKEL (reference sequence). V dropped 4 bases and J dropped 5; count of bases not matched to a gene: 9. The CDR3 contains 15 residues.